One sample yielded the 2 T cell receptor beta chains listed below, sequenced in a study of T cell changes during pregnancy in multiple sclerosis. Sequenced by immunoSEQ multiplex PCR; TCRdb stores in-frame clones only, minus some. The sample has roughly 38,000 clones, about 93% seen once. Sequences were derived from CD4+ T cells from peripheral blood mononuclear cells, sampled in the third trimester of pregnancy. These receptors were obtained from a female donor with multiple sclerosis, enrolled in a pregnancy study.

The V gene is TRBV7-8, the J gene TRBJ1-1; TRBD1 agrees at 7 bases. The germline V gene has CDR1 SGHVS and CDR2 FQNEAQ. This CDR3 region has 14 residues. V shed 1 base, J shed 7 bases, and the junction held 6 bases outside the gene matches. CDR3: CASSLGTRDSEAFF. Written as DNA, the CDR3 is TGTGCCAGCAGCTTAGGGACCCGGGACAGTGAAGCTTTCTTT.

This chain links TRBV7-2 with TRBJ1-5; 7 bases align to TRBD1. The CDR3 is 14 residues long. V gave up 5 bases and J gave up 2 bases; unmatched junction bases: 3. Germline CDR1 is SGHTA and CDR2 is FQGNSA. The CDR3 nucleotides are TGTGCCAGCAGCGCTACAGGGGGCAATCAGCCCCAGCATTTT. Protein sequence: CASSATGGNQPQHF. Filled out from reference TRBV7-2 and TRBJ1-5, the complete variable domain reads GAGVSQSPSNKVTEKGKDVELRCDPISGHTALYWYRQSLGQGLEFLIYFQGNSAPDKSGLPSDRFSAERTGGSVSTLTIQRTQQEDSAVYLCASSATGGNQPQHFGDGTRLSIL.